This T cell receptor beta chain came from a study of blood T cell repertoires in COVID-19. Study background: The samples span acute and convalescent COVID-19 from the United States, Italy and Spain. PBMCs, B-cell-depleted T cells, or T cells provided the cDNA or gDNA that made up the material.

Methods used by the authors: From reference gene primer amplification, estimates of nucleated cell counts were derived. Profiled with immunoSEQ multiplex PCR; TCRdb holds only in-frame clones, not every one. V, J and clone size were drawn from that table, and D and trimming were deduced from the DNA. The sample contains around 210,000 clones, roughly nine tenths of which appear only once. Sequenced sample: peripheral blood. This sequence was found in a woman aged 70-85 years with acute or convalescent COVID-19.

The CDR3 loop reads CASSAGGGRRNTEAFF. The DNA of the CDR3 is TGTGCCAGCAGCGCCGGCGGGGGGCGGAGGAACACTGAAGCTTTCTTT. The chain links TRBV27 to TRBJ1-1, with a tentative D call TRBD1 (6 bases). The CDR3 totals 16 residues. V shed 6 bases and J shed 1 base, with 18 bases lying between them. Germline CDR1 reads MNHEY; CDR2 reads SMNVEV (reference sequence).